The T cell receptor beta chain described here comes from a study of B cell selection in AIRE deficiency (dated by TCRdb to between 2017 and 2020). Background for the entire study: Researchers compared the TCRbeta repertoires of sorted blood CD4+ conventional T cells and regulatory T cells from AIRE-deficient patients with the corresponding repertoires from healthy controls. The TCR-sequenced cohort comprised roughly five AIRE-deficient APECED patients and roughly five healthy control donors.

Regulatory T cells were sorted as CD4+CD25hiCD127low/negative cells. Control samples were obtained from healthy donors who were not related to the patients. Sorting of Tconv and Treg cells intended for TCRbeta sequencing was performed on a FACSAria flow cytometer. The sorted cells were collected in 5-ml round-bottom polystyrene tubes, and the dry cell pellets were frozen at -80 degrees C prior to sequencing. The immunoSEQ platform was used to sequence the TCRbeta chain. The study's own analysis went as follows. About 56,000 distinct TCRbeta sequences from patients and roughly 9.6x10^4 from healthy donors were obtained from pooled Treg repertoires. Treg TCRbeta sequences found in two or more individuals were classed as public, and these public Treg TCRbeta sequences were then looked for in Tconv repertoires. Differences between groups were assessed by Mann-Whitney U tests with Bonferroni-Dunn correction in GraphPad Prism 7.03. TCRdb re-hosts the immuneACCESS table, in-frame sequences only. Its copies lack some clones; in the studies checked, an unresolved V gene accounts for under half of them, and the cause for the rest is not known. V, J and clone size are those of that table, while D and trimming were read from the DNA. Here the sample has roughly 17,000 clones; approximately 94% occur a single time. Jointly, the top ten make up about 0.9% of the sample.

Worth noting for this clone: The antigen it binds to is not known. There are no base qualities to consult, and no much larger clone falls within one base.

Study-wide conclusions, independent of this receptor: Tconv and Treg cells from AIRE-deficient patients showed TCRBV gene usage, CDR3 length and TCR diversity similar to those of healthy donors. Approximately 31% of the Treg TCRbeta sequences shared among healthy donors turned up in patient Tconv cells, suggesting that Treg-biased clones are diverted into the Tconv compartment. Shared Treg sequences had shorter CDR3s, reflecting a bias toward rearrangements with few non-templated nucleotide insertions. Only TCRbeta chains were sequenced, and more than 30% of the Treg sequences shared among healthy donors were also detected in healthy Tconv cells, possibly owing to differing TCRalpha chains. Among around 3,400 shared Treg TCRbeta sequences, around 30% were shared exclusively among healthy donors and less than 10% exclusively among patients, which suggests that Treg selection is less efficient in the absence of AIRE.

V is clipped by 4 bases and J by 4 bases, and the sequence between their germline boundaries is 8 bases long. Sequences SQVTM (CDR1) and ANQGSEA (CDR2) are obtained from the germline V gene. Taken from cysteine to phenylalanine, the CDR3 has 11 residues. The only DNA kept is the CDR3, 33 bases in frame from the first base. This receptor was taken from a human donor in good health. The sequenced sample consisted of CD4+CD25+ Tregs sorted from PBMCs. The rearrangement joined TRBV29-1 to TRBJ2-7; the D gene identity is not certain. In nucleotide form, the sequence is TGCAGCGTTGTCCTGGGGTACGAGCAGTACTTC. It encodes CSVVLGYEQYF.